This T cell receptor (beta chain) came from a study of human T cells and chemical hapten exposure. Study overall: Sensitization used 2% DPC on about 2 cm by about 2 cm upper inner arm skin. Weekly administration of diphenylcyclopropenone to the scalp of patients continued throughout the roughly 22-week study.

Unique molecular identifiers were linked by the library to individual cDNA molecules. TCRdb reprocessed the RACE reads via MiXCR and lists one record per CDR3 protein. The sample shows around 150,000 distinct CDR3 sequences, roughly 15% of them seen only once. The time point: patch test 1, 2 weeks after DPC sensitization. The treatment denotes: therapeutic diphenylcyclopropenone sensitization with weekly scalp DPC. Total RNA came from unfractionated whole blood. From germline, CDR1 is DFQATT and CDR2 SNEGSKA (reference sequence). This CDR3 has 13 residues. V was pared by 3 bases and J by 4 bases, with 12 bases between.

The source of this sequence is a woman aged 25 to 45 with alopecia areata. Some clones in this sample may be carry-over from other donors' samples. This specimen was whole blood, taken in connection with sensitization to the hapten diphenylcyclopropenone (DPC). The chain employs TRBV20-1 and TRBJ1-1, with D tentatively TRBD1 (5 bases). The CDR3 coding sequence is TGCAGTGCTAGCAGGCTGGGGGTCACTGAAGCTTTCTTT. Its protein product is CSASRLGVTEAFF.